Shown below are 4 T cell receptor beta chains from a single sample sequenced in a study of cytomegalovirus exposure and HLA in healthy donors. In the PCR, 60 Vbeta and 13 Jbeta primers were used. Clones were sequenced by immunoSEQ multiplex PCR, and TCRdb holds only the in-frame ones, with some missing. The sample contains roughly 150,000 clones, 70% to 80% of which appear only once. Sequenced material: PBMCs. These receptor sequences come from a man aged 35-49 years in good health and CMV-seronegative.

The chain recombines TRBV2 with TRBJ2-6; D may be TRBD1 (5 bases). CDR1 is SNHLY, CDR2 FYNNEI, per germline. CDR3 size: 18 residues. The V end was cut by 5 bases, the J end by 0 bases, with 17 bases between. The CDR3 bases are TGTGCCAGCAGTCCCAGGCAGGGCCTAGACTCTGGGGCCAACGTCCTGACTTTC. Its protein is CASSPRQGLDSGANVLTF.

In the case of this clone: One end of the junction fails to match germline, which may point to a read error. This chain joins TRBV7-9 and TRBJ2-3; TRBD2 might be the D (6 bases). From germline, CDR1 is SEHNR and CDR2 FQNEAQ (reference sequence). The CDR3 is 12 amino acids. The CDR3 coding sequence is TGTTCCAGCAGCCCGGAGGGTGATACGCAGTATTTT. This translates into CSSSPEGDTQYF.

This clone has just a few counts. The chain couples TRBV6-1 to TRBJ1-5; TRBD1 agrees at 7 bases. CDR3 length: 15 amino acids. V trimming: 2 bases; J trimming: 5 bases; junction bases outside the gene matches: 6. Germline lookup yields CDR1 MNHNS and CDR2 SASEGT. The CDR3 sequence: CASSERRGEYQPQHF. The CDR3 DNA follows: TGTGCCAGCAGTGAACGCAGGGGGGAGTATCAGCCCCAGCATTTT.

The chain couples TRBV28 to TRBJ2-1; TRBD2 agrees at 10 bases. The CDR3 has 18 amino acids. V was clipped by 6 bases and J by 4 bases; unmatched bases: 15. Per the germline V gene, CDR1 is MDHEN and CDR2 is SYDVKM. CDR3 in amino acids: CASRTGTSLAGDYNEQFF. The DNA for the CDR3 is TGTGCCAGCAGAACCGGGACGTCCCTAGCGGGGGATTACAATGAGCAGTTCTTC.